A selection of T cell receptor beta chains follows, all from one sample in a study of blood T cell repertoires in COVID-19. Measured with immunoSEQ multiplex PCR; TCRdb has only the in-frame clones, and not every one. The sample has about 100,000 clones; about four fifths are singletons. The sample comprised peripheral blood. The source is a human donor in a cohort sampled during active COVID-19. CDR3s leave out the opening cysteine and the closing phenylalanine or tryptophan.

V	J	CDR3
TRBV25-1	TRBJ1-5	ASRETGGNQPQH
TRBV19	TRBJ2-6	ASPQGERSGANVLT
TRBV18	TRBJ2-7	ASSPSGGSMGEQY
TRBV2	TRBJ2-5	ASSLGLAEETQY
TRBV25-1	TRBJ1-4	ASNRGLDNEKLF
TRBV19	TRBJ2-3	ASNTHGVGQDTQY
TRBV7-2	TRBJ1-5	ASSPGTVNQPQH
TRBV10-3	TRBJ2-1	AISDRTSGSNEQF
TRBV5-4	TRBJ2-3	ASSLNGADTQY
TRBV5-5	TRBJ2-1	ASSFGAGYSYNEQF
TRBV7-2	TRBJ1-3	ASSFGDSLSGNTIY
TRBV5-6	TRBJ2-2	ASSRDRRNTGELF
TRBV5-4	TRBJ1-3	ASSRGSPGNTIY
TRBV7-2	TRBJ2-3	ASSGQTSGRAVTQY
TRBV7-2	TRBJ1-3	ASSLGSGSGNTIY
TRBV28	TRBJ1-5	ASAPGGGVNQPQH
TRBV27	TRBJ2-7	ASQGQGAYEQY
TRBV24-1	TRBJ2-1	ATSDSSGRSNEQF
TRBV11-2	TRBJ2-5	ASTRLRASGRVTQY
TRBV7-2	TRBJ1-2	ASSLGGGAVDGYT
TRBV5-6	TRBJ2-1	ASSWGTNEQF
TRBV7-4	TRBJ1-3	ASSLGNTIY
TRBV27	TRBJ2-1	ASSAGLAGGFDEQF
TRBV3-1/TRBV3-2	TRBJ2-2	ASSSSGMTGELF
TRBV11-2	TRBJ2-1	ASSLGTRYEQF
TRBV6-5	TRBJ1-2	ASRKGDGYT
TRBV6-2/TRBV6-3	TRBJ2-5	ASSYSAVKQETQY
TRBV18	TRBJ2-5	ASSPPPNGETQY
TRBV28	TRBJ2-7	ASSLSLRYEQY
TRBV6-2/TRBV6-3	TRBJ2-7	ASSFEESLYEQY
TRBV19	TRBJ1-6	ASSPEGGRNSPLH
TRBV7-8	TRBJ1-6	ASSRTEFGTSPLH
TRBV18	TRBJ2-1	ASSKVQGGNEQF
TRBV7-2	TRBJ2-4	ASSLFEGARGAFNIQY
TRBV18	TRBJ2-7	ASSRGTGLTYEQY
TRBV9	TRBJ1-2	ASSPRTGGGYT
TRBV7-8	TRBJ2-1	ASSLAGTSGRVYNEQF
TRBV4-1	TRBJ2-7	ASSLRGNLYEQY
TRBV7-8	TRBJ2-2	ASSPLSGTSGRAGRERDTGELF
TRBV19	TRBJ2-2	ASSIGGGNTGELF
TRBV11-3	TRBJ2-1	ASSSTSAEQF
TRBV7-2	TRBJ2-5	ASSLMGQGTQY
TRBV3-1/TRBV3-2	TRBJ1-2	ASSDTPAGTGSYT
TRBV30	TRBJ2-3	AWSLGGSTDTQY
TRBV9	TRBJ2-1	ASSPRTSPNQLNEQF
TRBV7-2	TRBJ1-1	ASSFQRVEVAF
TRBV18	TRBJ1-1	ASSPEGQGNTEAF
TRBV27	TRBJ2-3	ASSLSSLAGAYPTDTQY
TRBV18	TRBJ2-3	ASSPNPGGGTDTQY
TRBV4-1	TRBJ2-3	ASSRGLAGGPSTDTQY